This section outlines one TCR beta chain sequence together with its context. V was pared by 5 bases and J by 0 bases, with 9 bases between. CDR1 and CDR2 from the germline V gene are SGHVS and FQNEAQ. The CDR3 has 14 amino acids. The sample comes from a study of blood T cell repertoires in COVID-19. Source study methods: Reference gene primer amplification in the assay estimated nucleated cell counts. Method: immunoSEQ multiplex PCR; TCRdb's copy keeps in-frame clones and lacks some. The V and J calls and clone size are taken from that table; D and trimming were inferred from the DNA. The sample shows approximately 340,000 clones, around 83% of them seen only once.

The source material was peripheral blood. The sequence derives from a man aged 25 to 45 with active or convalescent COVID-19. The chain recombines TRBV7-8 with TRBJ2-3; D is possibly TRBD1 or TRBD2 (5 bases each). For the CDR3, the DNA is TGTGCCAGCAGCCGGGGCCGGAGCACAGATACGCAGTATTTT. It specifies CASSRGRSTDTQYF.